The rows below give T cell receptor beta chains drawn from one sample of a study of T-cell reconstitution after alpha-beta-depleted transplantation in children. TCRdb passed the PCR reads through MiXCR, listing each CDR3 protein once. The sample lists around 800,000 distinct CDR3 sequences; roughly 16% were seen once. The sequences come from PBMCs, mostly from graft donor cells, collected 360 days after TCRalphabeta/CD19-depleted stem cell transplant. The receptors come from a male patient younger than 18 who had a stem cell transplant for acute lymphoblastic leukemia, so the T cells may come from the graft donor. CDR3s include the opening cysteine and the closing phenylalanine or tryptophan. The D gene is left open where the match is weak. The listing skips clone size in some rows; elsewhere it reads once, few, many or a size class.

cdr3_aa	cdr3_nt	v_call	j_call	clone_size	cdr3_length	d_call
CASSLGAGEYYEQYF	TGCGCCAGCAGCTTGGGCGCGGGAGAGTACTACGAGCAGTACTTC	TRBV5-1	TRBJ2-7	few	15	TRBD2
CASSPTDISYEQYF	TGTGCCAGCTCACCAACGGACATATCCTACGAGCAGTACTTC	TRBV18	TRBJ2-7	-	14	-
CASSFARVSYEQYF	TGTGCCAGCAGTTTTGCTCGGGTCTCCTACGAGCAGTACTTC	TRBV12-3/TRBV12-4	TRBJ2-7	few	14	-
CASYLLGPSGKYNEQFF	TGTGCCAGCTACCTACTTGGGCCTAGCGGGAAGTACAATGAGCAGTTCTTC	TRBV11-2	TRBJ2-1	-	17	TRBD2
CSVEPGDRGLAHEQYF	TGCAGCGTTGAACCGGGGGACAGGGGGCTAGCCCACGAGCAGTACTTC	TRBV29-1	TRBJ2-7	few	16	TRBD1
CASSPGQGPYSNQPQHF	TGTGCCAGCAGTCCCGGACAGGGACCTTATAGCAATCAGCCCCAGCATTTT	TRBV12-3/TRBV12-4	TRBJ1-5	few	17	TRBD1
CASSVTGGAEAFF	TGCGCCAGCAGCGTGACAGGGGGCGCTGAAGCTTTCTTT	TRBV5-1	TRBJ1-1	few	13	TRBD1
CSVDGDGLNTEAFF	TGCAGCGTTGATGGGGACGGTTTGAACACTGAAGCTTTCTTT	TRBV29-1	TRBJ1-1	few	14	-
CSVHPEFLGTDTQYF	TGCAGCGTTCATCCGGAATTCCTCGGCACAGATACGCAGTATTTT	TRBV29-1	TRBJ2-3	-	15	-
CASGLVGGYEQYF	TGTGCTAGTGGTTTGGTAGGAGGCTACGAGCAGTACTTC	TRBV12-5	TRBJ2-7	-	13	-
CSPLTTRQFF	TGCAGCCCTCTGACCACTAGGCAGTTCTTC	TRBV20-1	TRBJ2-1	-	10	-
CASTIQAGEAQEQYF	TGTGCCAGCACCATTCAAGCGGGAGAAGCTCAAGAGCAGTACTTC	TRBV7-2	TRBJ2-7	many	15	TRBD2
CASSPGTSGTASTDTQYF	TGTGCCAGCAGTCCCGGGACTAGCGGGACCGCTAGCACAGATACGCAGTATTTT	TRBV6-1	TRBJ2-3	-	18	TRBD2
CSARYTLPYEQYF	TGCAGTGCTAGATACACCCTCCCCTACGAGCAGTACTTC	TRBV20-1	TRBJ2-7	-	13	-
CASMVLNTGELFF	TGTGCCAGCATGGTCCTAAACACCGGGGAGCTGTTTTTT	TRBV2	TRBJ2-2	many	13	-
CASSQPDTLNTEAFF	TGTGCCAGCTCGCAGCCCGACACGCTGAACACTGAAGCTTTCTTT	TRBV18	TRBJ1-1	few	15	-
CSARGWRLAGEGTGELFF	TGCAGTGCTAGGGGCTGGCGGCTAGCGGGAGAAGGAACCGGGGAGCTGTTTTTT	TRBV20-1	TRBJ2-2	-	18	TRBD2
CASSNLGETQYF	TGTGCCAGCAGCAACCTCGGTGAGACCCAGTACTTC	TRBV7-3	TRBJ2-5	-	12	-
CASSRTFAGSYEQYF	TGCGCCAGCAGCCGTACGTTTGCCGGGAGCTACGAGCAGTACTTC	TRBV4-1	TRBJ2-7	-	15	-
CASSQASEGAQPQHF	TGCGCCAGCAGCCAAGCTTCGGAGGGTGCACAGCCCCAGCATTTT	TRBV4-1	TRBJ1-5	few	15	-
CASSSIEGLAGTDTQYF	TGCGCCAGCAGCTCGATTGAGGGACTAGCGGGAACAGATACGCAGTATTTT	TRBV5-1	TRBJ2-3	-	17	TRBD2
CASTPTGQSHTYNEQFF	TGTGCCAGCACCCCCACGGGACAGAGTCATACCTACAATGAGCAGTTCTTC	TRBV7-8	TRBJ2-1	few	17	TRBD1
CASSSVNTLGLNTGELFF	TGTGCCAGCAGCTCAGTGAACACACTAGGACTCAACACCGGGGAGCTGTTTTTT	TRBV5-6	TRBJ2-2	-	18	-
CATSDTNTEAFF	TGTGCCACCTCGGACACCAACACTGAAGCTTTCTTT	TRBV15	TRBJ1-1	-	12	-
CASSLRRANTGELFF	TGTGCCAGCTCACTGAGGAGGGCCAACACCGGGGAGCTGTTTTTT	TRBV18	TRBJ2-2	-	15	-
CSARDHGQGSYEQYF	TGCAGTGCTAGAGATCATGGACAGGGAAGCTACGAGCAGTACTTC	TRBV20-1	TRBJ2-7	once	15	TRBD1
CASSPPTGSNQPQHF	TGTGCCAGTAGTCCCCCGACAGGTAGCAATCAGCCCCAGCATTTT	TRBV19	TRBJ1-5	-	15	-
CASSQPSRGAGYEQYF	TGTGCCAGCAGCCAACCCTCTCGGGGGGCTGGTTACGAGCAGTACTTC	TRBV3-1	TRBJ2-7	-	16	-
CASSLAIGYNEQFF	TGCGCCAGCAGTCTAGCAATCGGGTACAATGAGCAGTTCTTC	TRBV5-1	TRBJ2-1	few	14	-
CATTRDPAYTDTQYF	TGTGCCACGACCCGGGACCCCGCGTACACAGATACGCAGTATTTT	TRBV15	TRBJ2-3	many	15	-
CASSTREGGYTF	TGTGCCAGTAGTACGAGGGAGGGCGGCTACACCTTC	TRBV19	TRBJ1-2	-	12	-
CASSPGLAGVQNEQYF	TGTGCCAGCAGCCCGGGACTAGCGGGAGTTCAGAACGAGCAGTACTTC	TRBV5-5	TRBJ2-7	few	16	TRBD2
CASPRPRPTGELFF	TGTGCCAGCCCCCGCCCCCGGCCCACCGGGGAGCTGTTTTTT	TRBV7-3	TRBJ2-2	-	14	-
CASSFFLSSYNEQFF	TGTGCCAGCAGTTTTTTCCTTAGCTCCTACAATGAGCAGTTCTTC	TRBV12-3/TRBV12-4	TRBJ2-1	-	15	-
CATSDTGNIQYF	TGTGCCACCAGTGACACAGGAAACATTCAGTACTTC	TRBV24-1	TRBJ2-4	-	12	-
CASSPRMYNEQFF	TGTGCCAGCAGCCCCCGGATGTACAATGAGCAGTTCTTC	TRBV27	TRBJ2-1	-	13	-
CSVARGLAGDPGANVLTF	TGCAGCGTCGCCCGGGGACTAGCGGGAGACCCTGGGGCCAACGTCCTGACTTTC	TRBV29-1	TRBJ2-6	-	18	TRBD2
CSARLPGGPNEQFF	TGCAGTGCTAGGCTACCGGGAGGGCCGAATGAGCAGTTCTTC	TRBV20-1	TRBJ2-1	-	14	TRBD2
CASSYRGTSTDTQYF	TGTGCCAGCAGTTACCGAGGGACTAGCACAGATACGCAGTATTTT	TRBV6-5	TRBJ2-3	-	15	-
CSARGSWGSGGSWDEQFF	TGCAGTGCTAGGGGATCTTGGGGCTCGGGCGGGAGTTGGGATGAGCAGTTCTTC	TRBV20-1	TRBJ2-1	few	18	TRBD2
CASSYLGYEQYF	TGTGCCAGCAGTTATCTCGGGTACGAGCAGTACTTC	TRBV27	TRBJ2-7	many	12	-
CASSELLAVPSYEQYF	TGTGCCAGCAGTGAACTTCTAGCGGTGCCATCCTACGAGCAGTACTTC	TRBV6-1	TRBJ2-7	many	16	TRBD2
CASSWGTSMETQYF	TGTGCCAGCAGTTGGGGAACTAGCATGGAGACCCAGTACTTC	TRBV6-5	TRBJ2-5	-	14	-
CASRRDGGNSNQPQHF	TGTGCCAGCAGACGAGACGGGGGGAATAGCAATCAGCCCCAGCATTTT	TRBV7-9	TRBJ1-5	many	16	-
CASSYSRGPGELFF	TGTGCCAGCAGTTACTCGCGGGGACCCGGGGAGCTGTTTTTT	TRBV6-5	TRBJ2-2	many	14	-
CSAILVRANEQFF	TGCAGTGCTATTCTAGTAAGGGCGAATGAGCAGTTCTTC	TRBV20-1	TRBJ2-1	few	13	-
CASSLVAGGKETQYF	TGCGCCAGCAGCTTGGTGGCCGGGGGGAAAGAGACCCAGTACTTC	TRBV5-1	TRBJ2-5	-	15	TRBD2
CATRSSGTETQYF	TGTGCCACCAGGAGTAGCGGGACGGAGACCCAGTACTTC	TRBV27	TRBJ2-5	-	13	TRBD2
CASSPRGGSGEQYF	TGTGCCAGCAGCCCGAGGGGAGGGTCTGGGGAGCAGTACTTC	TRBV3-1	TRBJ2-7	-	14	TRBD2
CASSFISGRISYEQYF	TGCGCCAGCAGCTTCATATCCGGGCGTATTTCCTACGAGCAGTACTTC	TRBV5-1	TRBJ2-7	-	16	-
CASSSQPTGVGTGELFF	TGTGCCAGCAGCTCTCAACCGACCGGTGTCGGCACCGGGGAGCTGTTTTTT	TRBV7-2	TRBJ2-2	few	17	-
CSVVSGQGANEQFF	TGCAGCGTTGTCTCGGGACAGGGGGCGAATGAGCAGTTCTTC	TRBV29-1	TRBJ2-1	many	14	TRBD1
CASSSYNLAASTDTQYF	TGTGCCAGCAGCTCATACAATCTAGCCGCGAGCACAGATACGCAGTATTTT	TRBV27	TRBJ2-3	-	17	-
CASSFRDSNEKLFF	TGCGCCAGCAGCTTCCGGGACAGTAATGAAAAACTGTTTTTT	TRBV5-1	TRBJ1-4	few	14	TRBD1
CASSPLQWLAGDNEQFF	TGCGCCAGCAGCCCCCTCCAGTGGCTAGCGGGAGACAATGAGCAGTTCTTC	TRBV5-1	TRBJ2-1	-	17	TRBD2
CASSVETSYNEQFF	TGTGCCTCCAGCGTCGAGACCTCCTACAATGAGCAGTTCTTC	TRBV6-1	TRBJ2-1	few	14	-
CASSEPGTQYEQYF	TGTGCCAGCAGTGAGCCCGGGACTCAGTACGAGCAGTACTTC	TRBV2	TRBJ2-7	-	14	-
CASSQEYEQYF	TGTGCCAGCAGCCAAGAATACGAGCAGTACTTC	TRBV7-8	TRBJ2-7	many	11	-